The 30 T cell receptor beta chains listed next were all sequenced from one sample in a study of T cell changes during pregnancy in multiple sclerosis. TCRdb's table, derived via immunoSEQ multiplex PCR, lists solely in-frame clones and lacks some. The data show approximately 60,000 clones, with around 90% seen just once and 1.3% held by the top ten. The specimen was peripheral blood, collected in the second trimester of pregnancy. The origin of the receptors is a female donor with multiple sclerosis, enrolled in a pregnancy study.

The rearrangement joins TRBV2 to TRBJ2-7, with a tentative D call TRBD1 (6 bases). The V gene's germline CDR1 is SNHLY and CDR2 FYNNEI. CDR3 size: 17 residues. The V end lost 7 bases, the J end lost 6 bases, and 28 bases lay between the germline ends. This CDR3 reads CASTGQSAPFFVGEQYF. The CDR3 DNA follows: TGTGCCAGCACCGGACAGTCAGCTCCGTTTTTTGTGGGCGAGCAGTACTTC.

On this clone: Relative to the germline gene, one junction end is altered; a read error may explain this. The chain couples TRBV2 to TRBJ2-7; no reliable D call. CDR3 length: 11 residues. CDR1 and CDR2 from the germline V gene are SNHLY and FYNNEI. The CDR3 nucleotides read TGTGCCAGCAGTGAGGGCCGCTCCACGGACTTC. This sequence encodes CASSEGRSTDF.

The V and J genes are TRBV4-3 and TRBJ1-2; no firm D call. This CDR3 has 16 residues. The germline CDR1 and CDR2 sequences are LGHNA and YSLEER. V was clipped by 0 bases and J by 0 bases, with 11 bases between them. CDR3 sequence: CASSQEGGRPNYGYTF. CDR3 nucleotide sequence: TGCGCCAGCAGCCAAGAAGGTGGGAGGCCTAACTATGGCTACACCTTC.

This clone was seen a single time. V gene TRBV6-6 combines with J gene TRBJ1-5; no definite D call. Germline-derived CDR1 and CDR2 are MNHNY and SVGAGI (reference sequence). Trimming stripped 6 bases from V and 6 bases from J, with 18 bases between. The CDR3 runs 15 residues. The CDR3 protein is CASSPILRGGQPQHF. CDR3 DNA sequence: TGTGCCAGCAGCCCTATACTGCGGGGAGGTCAGCCCCAGCATTTT.

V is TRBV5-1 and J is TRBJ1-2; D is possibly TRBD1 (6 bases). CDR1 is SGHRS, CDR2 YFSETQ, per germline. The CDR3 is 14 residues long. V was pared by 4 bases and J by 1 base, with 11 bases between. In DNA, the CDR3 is TGCGCCAGCAGCCGGGACAAGGGTAACTATGGCTACACCTTC. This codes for CASSRDKGNYGYTF.

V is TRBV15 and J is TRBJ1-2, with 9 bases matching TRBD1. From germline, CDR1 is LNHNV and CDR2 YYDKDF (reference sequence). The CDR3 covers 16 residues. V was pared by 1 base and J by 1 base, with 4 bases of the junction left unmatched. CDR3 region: CATSRGGQGLNYGYTF. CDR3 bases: TGTGCCACCAGCAGAGGGGGACAGGGACTTAACTATGGCTACACCTTC.

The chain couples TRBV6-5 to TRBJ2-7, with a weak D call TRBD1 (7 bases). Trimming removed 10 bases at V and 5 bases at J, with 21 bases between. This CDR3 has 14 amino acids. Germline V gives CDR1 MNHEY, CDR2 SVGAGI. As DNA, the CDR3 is TGTGCCACCACCCCCACAGGGGAGGTACACGAGCAGTACTTC. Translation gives CATTPTGEVHEQYF.

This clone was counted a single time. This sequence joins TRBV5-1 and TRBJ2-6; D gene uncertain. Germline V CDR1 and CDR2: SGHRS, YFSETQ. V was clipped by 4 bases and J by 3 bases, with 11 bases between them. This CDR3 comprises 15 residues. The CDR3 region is CASSLGDYGANVLTF. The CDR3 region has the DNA TGCGCCAGCAGCCTGGGCGATTATGGGGCCAACGTCCTGACTTTC.

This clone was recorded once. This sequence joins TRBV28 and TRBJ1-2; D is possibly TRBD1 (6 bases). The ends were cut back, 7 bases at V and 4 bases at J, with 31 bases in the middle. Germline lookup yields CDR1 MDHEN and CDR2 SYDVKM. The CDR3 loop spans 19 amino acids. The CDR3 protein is CASNLRWGQGIPLGYGYTF. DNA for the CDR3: TGTGCCAGCAACCTTCGGTGGGGGCAGGGAATCCCTCTAGGCTATGGCTACACCTTC.

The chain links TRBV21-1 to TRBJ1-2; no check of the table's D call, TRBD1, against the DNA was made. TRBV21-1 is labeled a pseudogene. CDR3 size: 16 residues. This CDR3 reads CASSKGGTGEYYGYTF. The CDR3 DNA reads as TGTGCCAGCAGCAAAGGAGGGACAGGGGAATACTATGGCTACACCTTC.

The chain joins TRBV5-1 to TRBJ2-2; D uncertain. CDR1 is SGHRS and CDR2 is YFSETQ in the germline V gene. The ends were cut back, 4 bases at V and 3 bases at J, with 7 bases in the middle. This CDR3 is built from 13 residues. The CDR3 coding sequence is TGCGCCAGCAGCGGGCAGTACACCGGGGAGCTGTTTTTT. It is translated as CASSGQYTGELFF.

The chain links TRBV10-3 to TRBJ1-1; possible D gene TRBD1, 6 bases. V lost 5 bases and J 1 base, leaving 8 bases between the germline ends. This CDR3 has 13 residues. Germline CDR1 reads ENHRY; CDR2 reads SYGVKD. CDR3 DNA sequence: TGTGCCATCAGTAAGGACAGGAACACTGAAGCTTTCTTT. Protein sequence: CAISKDRNTEAFF.

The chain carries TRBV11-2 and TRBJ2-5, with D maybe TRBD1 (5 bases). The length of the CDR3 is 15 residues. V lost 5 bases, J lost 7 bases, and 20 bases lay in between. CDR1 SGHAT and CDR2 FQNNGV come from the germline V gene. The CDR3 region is CASSVQVRVEVTQYF. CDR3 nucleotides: TGTGCCAGCAGCGTCCAGGTCAGGGTAGAAGTGACCCAGTACTTC.

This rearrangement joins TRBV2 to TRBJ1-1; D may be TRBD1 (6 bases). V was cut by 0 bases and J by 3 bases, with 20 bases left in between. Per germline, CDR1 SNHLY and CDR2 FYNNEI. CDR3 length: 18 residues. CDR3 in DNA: TGTGCCAGCAGTGAAGCGGAAGGGGGATCGGTTGGGGACACTGAAGCTTTCTTT. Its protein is CASSEAEGGSVGDTEAFF.

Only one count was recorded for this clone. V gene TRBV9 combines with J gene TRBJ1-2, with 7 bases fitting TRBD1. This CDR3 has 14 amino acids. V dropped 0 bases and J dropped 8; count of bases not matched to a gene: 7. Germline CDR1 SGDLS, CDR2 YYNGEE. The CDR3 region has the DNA TGTGCCAGCAGCGTAGTCCCGACAGGGAACGGCTACACCTTC. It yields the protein CASSVVPTGNGYTF.

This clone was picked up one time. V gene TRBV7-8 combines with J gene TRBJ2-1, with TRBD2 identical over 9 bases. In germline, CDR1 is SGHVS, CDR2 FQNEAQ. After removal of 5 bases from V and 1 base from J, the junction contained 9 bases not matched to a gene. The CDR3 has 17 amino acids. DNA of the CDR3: TGTGCCAGCAGCAACCGAGGCAGCGGGGGGTCCTACAATGAGCAGTTCTTC. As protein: CASSNRGSGGSYNEQFF. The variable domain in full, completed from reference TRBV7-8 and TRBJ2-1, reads GAGVSQSPRYKVAKRGQDVALRCDPISGHVSLFWYQQALGQGPEFLTYFQNEAQLDKSGLPSDRFFAERPEGSVSTLKIQRTQQEDSAVYLCASSNRGSGGSYNEQFFGPGTRLTVL.

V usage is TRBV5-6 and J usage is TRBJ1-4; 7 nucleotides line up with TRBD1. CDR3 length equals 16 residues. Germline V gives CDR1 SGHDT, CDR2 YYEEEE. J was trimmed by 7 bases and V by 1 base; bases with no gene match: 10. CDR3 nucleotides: TGTGCCAGCAGCTTGTCTAAGGGACAGTTTTTTGAAAAACTGTTTTTT. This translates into CASSLSKGQFFEKLFF.

The CDR3 spells CASSVTSTGPNTEAFF. CDR3 nucleotides: TGCGCCAGCAGCGTCACCTCGACAGGACCTAACACTGAAGCTTTCTTT. V is TRBV5-1 and J is TRBJ1-1; D perhaps matches TRBD1 (6 bases). Germline CDR1 SGHRS, CDR2 YFSETQ. This CDR3 is built from 16 residues. With 4 bases removed from V and 2 bases from J, the gap between germline ends came to 18 bases.

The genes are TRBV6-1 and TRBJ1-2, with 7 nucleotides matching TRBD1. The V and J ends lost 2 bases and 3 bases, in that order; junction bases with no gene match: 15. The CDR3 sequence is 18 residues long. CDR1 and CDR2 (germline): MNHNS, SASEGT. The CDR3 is CASSERLGVDRLYYGYTF. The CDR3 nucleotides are TGTGCCAGCAGTGAACGGTTGGGTGTGGACAGGCTCTACTATGGCTACACCTTC.

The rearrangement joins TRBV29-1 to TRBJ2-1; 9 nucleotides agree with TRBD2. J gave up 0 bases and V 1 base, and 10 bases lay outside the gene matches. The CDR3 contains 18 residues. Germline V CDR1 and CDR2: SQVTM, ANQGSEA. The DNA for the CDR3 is TGCAGCGTTGAAGGGCTTCTCGGCGGGGGGGCCTCCTACAATGAGCAGTTCTTC. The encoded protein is CSVEGLLGGGASYNEQFF.

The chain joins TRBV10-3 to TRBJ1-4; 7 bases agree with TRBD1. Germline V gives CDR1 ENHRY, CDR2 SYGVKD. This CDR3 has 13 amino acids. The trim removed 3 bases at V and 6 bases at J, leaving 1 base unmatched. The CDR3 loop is CAISDRGYEKLFF. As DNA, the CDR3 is TGTGCCATCAGTGACAGGGGGTATGAAAAACTGTTTTTT.

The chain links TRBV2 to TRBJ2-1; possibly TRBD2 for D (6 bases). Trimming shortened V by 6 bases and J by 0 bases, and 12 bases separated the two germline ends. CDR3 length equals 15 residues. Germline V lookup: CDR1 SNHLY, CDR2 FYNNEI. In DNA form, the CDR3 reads TGTGCCAGCAGGCGCGGGGTTAGCTCCTACAATGAGCAGTTCTTC. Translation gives CASRRGVSSYNEQFF.

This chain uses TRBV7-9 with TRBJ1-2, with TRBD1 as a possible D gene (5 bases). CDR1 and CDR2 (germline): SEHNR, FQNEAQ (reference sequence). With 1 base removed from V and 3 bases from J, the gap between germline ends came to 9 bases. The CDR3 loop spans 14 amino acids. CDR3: CASSLEARDYGYTF. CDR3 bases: TGTGCCAGCAGCTTAGAAGCCAGGGACTATGGCTACACCTTC.

For the CDR3, the DNA is TGTGCCAGCAGCGTAGGCAGCACCAGGTCATCCTACGAGCAGTACTTC. It encodes CASSVGSTRSSYEQYF. The V gene is TRBV9, the J gene TRBJ2-7; unclear D gene. The length of the CDR3 is 16 residues. Germline V gene lookup returns CDR1 SGDLS and CDR2 YYNGEE. The V end was cut by 0 bases, the J end by 1 base, with 14 bases between. The full variable domain, with the rest looked up from reference TRBV9 and TRBJ2-7, is DSGVTQTPKHLITATGQRVTLRCSPRSGDLSVYWYQQSLDQGLQFLIQYYNGEERAKGNILERFSAQQFPDLHSELNLSSLELGDSALYFCASSVGSTRSSYEQYFGPGTRLTVT.

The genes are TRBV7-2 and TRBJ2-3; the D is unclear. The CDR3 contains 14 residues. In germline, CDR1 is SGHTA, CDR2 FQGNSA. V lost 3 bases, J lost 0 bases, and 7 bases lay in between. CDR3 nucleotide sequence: TGTGCCAGCAGCTTCTACTCTAGCACAGATACGCAGTATTTT. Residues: CASSFYSSTDTQYF. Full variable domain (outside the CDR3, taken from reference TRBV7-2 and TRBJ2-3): GAGVSQSPSNKVTEKGKDVELRCDPISGHTALYWYRQSLGQGLEFLIYFQGNSAPDKSGLPSDRFSAERTGGSVSTLTIQRTQQEDSAVYLCASSFYSSTDTQYFGPGTRLTVL.

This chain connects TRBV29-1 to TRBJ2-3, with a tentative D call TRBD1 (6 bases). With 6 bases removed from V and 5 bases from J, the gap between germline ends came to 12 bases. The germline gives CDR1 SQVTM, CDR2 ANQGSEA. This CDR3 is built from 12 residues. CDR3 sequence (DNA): TGCAGCGTCTCAGGGGTCGGAGATACGCAGTATTTT. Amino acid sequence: CSVSGVGDTQYF.

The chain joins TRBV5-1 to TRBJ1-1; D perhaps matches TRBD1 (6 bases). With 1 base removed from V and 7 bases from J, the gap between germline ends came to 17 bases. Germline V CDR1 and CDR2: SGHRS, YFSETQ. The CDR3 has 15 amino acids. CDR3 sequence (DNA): TGCGCCAGCAGCTTGACAGGGCGGAGGAGTGGTGAAGCTTTCTTT. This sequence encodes CASSLTGRRSGEAFF.

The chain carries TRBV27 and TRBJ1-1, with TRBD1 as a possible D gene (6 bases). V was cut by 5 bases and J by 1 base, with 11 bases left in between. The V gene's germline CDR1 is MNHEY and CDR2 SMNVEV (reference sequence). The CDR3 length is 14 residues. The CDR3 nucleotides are TGTGCCAGCAGTGTTAGAGGGGGGAACACTGAAGCTTTCTTT. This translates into CASSVRGGNTEAFF.

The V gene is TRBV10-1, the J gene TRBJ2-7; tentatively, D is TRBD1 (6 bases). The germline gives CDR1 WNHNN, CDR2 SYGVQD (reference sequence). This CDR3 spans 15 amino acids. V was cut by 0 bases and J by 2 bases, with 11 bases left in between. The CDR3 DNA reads TGCGCCAGCAGTGAGTCGAACGAGGGGGCCTACGAGCAGTACTTC. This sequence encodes CASSESNEGAYEQYF.

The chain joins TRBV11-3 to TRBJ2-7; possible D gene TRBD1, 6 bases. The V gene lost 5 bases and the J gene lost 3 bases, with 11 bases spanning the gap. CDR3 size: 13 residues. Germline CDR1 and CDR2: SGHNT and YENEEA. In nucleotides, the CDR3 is TGTGCCAGCAGCCCTGGGGACATCTACGAGCAGTACTTC. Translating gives CASSPGDIYEQYF. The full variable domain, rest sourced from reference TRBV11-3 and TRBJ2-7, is EAGVVQSPRYKIIEKKQPVAFWCNPISGHNTLYWYLQNLGQGPELLIRYENEEAVDDSQLPKDRFSAERLKGVDSTLKIQPAELGDSAVYLCASSPGDIYEQYFGPGTRLTVT.